The rows below give T cell receptor beta chains drawn from one sample of a study of T cells in localized non-small cell lung cancer. Sequenced by immunoSEQ multiplex PCR; TCRdb stores in-frame clones only, minus some. Of roughly 26,000 clones in the sample, roughly nine tenths were seen once. Source: peripheral blood, taken before any cancer treatment. The receptors shown here come from a female donor aged 60 or older with stage II squamous cell lung carcinoma. The conserved cysteine and the conserved F or W are not part of the CDR3 here. Fields, in order: V gene, J gene, CDR3 protein.

V: TRBV7-9
J: TRBJ1-4
CDR3: ASSLSGTGNEKLF

V: TRBV11-2
J: TRBJ2-7
CDR3: ASSLRRAAGPKNREQY

V: TRBV6-1
J: TRBJ1-2
CDR3: ATSRVTYGYT

V: TRBV7-6
J: TRBJ1-1
CDR3: ASSPGQGTEAF

V: TRBV5-1
J: TRBJ1-5
CDR3: ASSLGEGGNQPQH

V: TRBV10-1
J: TRBJ1-2
CDR3: ASGQGSYGYT

V: TRBV6-6
J: TRBJ1-2
CDR3: ASSYSLRGDYGYT

V: TRBV14
J: TRBJ2-7
CDR3: ASSQDASSGGGMYEQY

V: TRBV10-2
J: TRBJ2-1
CDR3: ASRLAGGTYNEQF

V: TRBV7-5
J: TRBJ1-5
CDR3: VRKHPGTSPYQPQH

V: TRBV6-5
J: TRBJ2-7
CDR3: ASSPRTPSYEQY

V: TRBV6-5
J: TRBJ2-1
CDR3: ASSSQGLAYNEQF

V: TRBV11-2
J: TRBJ2-1
CDR3: ASSLAPLGEGSYNEQF

V: TRBV27
J: TRBJ1-5
CDR3: ASSYRGSVQPQH

V: TRBV28
J: TRBJ2-2
CDR3: ARGLAALTGELF

V: TRBV5-1
J: TRBJ2-4
CDR3: ASSLFRETKNIQY

V: TRBV2
J: TRBJ2-2
CDR3: ASSVGGANTGELF

V: TRBV9
J: TRBJ2-5
CDR3: ASSRTFQETQY

V: TRBV28
J: NA
CDR3: ASSPSSYEQY

V: TRBV25-1
J: TRBJ1-2
CDR3: ASSQTLYYGYT

V: TRBV27
J: TRBJ1-2
CDR3: ASSLAPTDRNYGYT

V: TRBV5-6
J: TRBJ2-3
CDR3: ASSLWGSGTDTQY

V: TRBV19
J: TRBJ1-2
CDR3: ASSPDWGDVYGYT

V: TRBV9
J: TRBJ2-3
CDR3: ASSVVASGVPGGTQY

V: TRBV19
J: TRBJ2-2
CDR3: ASRDPGLSNTGELF

V: TRBV7-2
J: TRBJ1-1
CDR3: ASRRDLGEAF

V: TRBV5-1
J: TRBJ1-2
CDR3: ASSLEAANYGYT

V: TRBV10-3
J: TRBJ2-3
CDR3: AISAGASGTSTDTQY

V: TRBV10-3
J: TRBJ2-1
CDR3: AISPTGSGSQGEQF

V: TRBV19
J: TRBJ2-7
CDR3: ASSKLAEGYEQY

V: TRBV5-1
J: TRBJ2-2
CDR3: ASSLAPGLGELF

V: TRBV19
J: TRBJ2-1
CDR3: ATTVSGPTGEQF

V: TRBV11-2
J: TRBJ2-5
CDR3: ASSQDRKETQY

V: TRBV5-5
J: TRBJ1-1
CDR3: ASSLDWDRRNTEAF

V: TRBV4-2
J: TRBJ1-2
CDR3: ASSQDHSETGYGYT

V: TRBV27
J: TRBJ1-2
CDR3: ASSRGQGALGYT

V: TRBV2
J: TRBJ2-1
CDR3: ASSAEGRDYNEQF

V: TRBV7-2
J: TRBJ2-1
CDR3: ASSLEASGSYNEQF

V: TRBV6-6
J: TRBJ2-3
CDR3: ATRGGPMNTQY

V: TRBV28
J: TRBJ2-1
CDR3: ASSPSGRARNEQF

V: TRBV7-9
J: TRBJ2-1
CDR3: ASSLLLGTATYNEQF